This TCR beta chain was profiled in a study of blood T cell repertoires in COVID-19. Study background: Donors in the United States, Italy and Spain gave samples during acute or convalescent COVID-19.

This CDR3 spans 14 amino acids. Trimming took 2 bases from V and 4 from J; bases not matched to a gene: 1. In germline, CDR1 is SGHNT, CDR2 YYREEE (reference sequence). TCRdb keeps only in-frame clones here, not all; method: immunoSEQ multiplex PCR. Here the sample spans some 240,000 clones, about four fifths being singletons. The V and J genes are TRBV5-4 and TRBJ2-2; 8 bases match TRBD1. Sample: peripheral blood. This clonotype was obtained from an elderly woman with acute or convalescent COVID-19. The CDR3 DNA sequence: TGTGCCAGCAGCTTTGGACAGGGCACCGGGGAGCTGTTTTTT. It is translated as CASSFGQGTGELFF.